The rows below give T cell receptor beta chains drawn from one sample of a study of siplizumab effects on memory and regulatory T cells. Using immunoSEQ multiplex PCR, the repertoire was profiled, and TCRdb retains in-frame clones only, with some absent. The sample lists approximately 65,000 clones; 70% to 90% were seen once. The sample consisted of memory CD4+ T cells sorted from blood. These receptor sequences come from a human donor in good health. Each CDR3 is given with its conserved first and last residue. The order of the fields is V gene, D gene, clone size, J gene, CDR3 protein, CDR3 DNA. A D gene is named only where the DNA matches it firmly. A clone size is listed for some rows: how often the clone was seen (once, few, many), or a class if it is expanded.

v_call: TRBV9; d_call: .; clone_size: .; j_call: TRBJ2-1; cdr3_aa: CASSAQGPYGEQFF; cdr3_nt: TGTGCCAGCAGCGCACAGGGCCCCTATGGTGAGCAGTTCTTC
v_call: TRBV6-5; d_call: TRBD1; clone_size: .; j_call: TRBJ1-6; cdr3_aa: CASRTDRDYNSPLHF; cdr3_nt: TGTGCCAGCAGAACGGACAGGGACTATAATTCACCCCTCCACTTT
v_call: TRBV7-9; d_call: .; clone_size: few; j_call: TRBJ2-7; cdr3_aa: CASARNPSYEQYF; cdr3_nt: TGTGCCAGCGCCCGGAACCCATCCTACGAGCAGTACTTC
v_call: TRBV18; d_call: .; clone_size: .; j_call: TRBJ1-1; cdr3_aa: CASSPPGNTNTEAFF; cdr3_nt: TGTGCCAGCTCACCCCCGGGGAACACGAACACTGAAGCTTTCTTT
v_call: TRBV5-1; d_call: TRBD2; clone_size: .; j_call: TRBJ2-2; cdr3_aa: CASKASGAADTGELFF; cdr3_nt: TGCGCCAGCAAGGCTAGCGGGGCCGCGGACACCGGGGAGCTGTTTTTT
v_call: TRBV25-1; d_call: .; clone_size: .; j_call: TRBJ1-1; cdr3_aa: CASSDQGRGWFTEAFF; cdr3_nt: TGTGCCAGCAGTGATCAAGGGAGGGGATGGTTCACTGAAGCTTTCTTT
v_call: TRBV29-1; d_call: .; clone_size: .; j_call: TRBJ2-4; cdr3_aa: CSVEDKVAKNIQYF; cdr3_nt: TGCAGCGTTGAAGATAAGGTTGCCAAAAACATTCAGTACTTC
v_call: TRBV19; d_call: TRBD1; clone_size: .; j_call: TRBJ2-1; cdr3_aa: CASKQGASYNEQFF; cdr3_nt: TGTGCCAGCAAACAGGGGGCGAGCTACAATGAGCAGTTCTTC
v_call: TRBV4-1; d_call: .; clone_size: .; j_call: TRBJ2-6; cdr3_aa: CASSQVGLAGFWGVLTF; cdr3_nt: TGCGCCAGCAGCCAAGTGGGGCTAGCTGGGTTTTGGGGAGTCCTGACTTTC
v_call: TRBV18; d_call: .; clone_size: .; j_call: TRBJ1-1; cdr3_aa: CASSLYQEDEAFF; cdr3_nt: TGTGCCAGCTCACTATATCAGGAGGACGAAGCTTTCTTT
v_call: TRBV5-4; d_call: .; clone_size: .; j_call: TRBJ2-1; cdr3_aa: CASSPPGDRKNEQFF; cdr3_nt: TGTGCCAGCAGCCCGCCGGGGGATAGGAAAAATGAGCAGTTCTTC
v_call: TRBV6-1; d_call: .; clone_size: .; j_call: TRBJ2-2; cdr3_aa: CASTQDRSYTGELFF; cdr3_nt: TGTGCCAGCACCCAAGACAGGTCATACACCGGGGAGCTGTTTTTT
v_call: TRBV2; d_call: .; clone_size: few; j_call: TRBJ1-1; cdr3_aa: CASSPLEGTEAFF; cdr3_nt: TGTGCCAGCAGTCCCCTGGAAGGGACTGAAGCTTTCTTT
v_call: TRBV5-1; d_call: .; clone_size: once; j_call: TRBJ1-5; cdr3_aa: CASSLSGLGNQPQHF; cdr3_nt: TGCGCCAGCAGCTTGTCAGGGCTAGGCAATCAGCCCCAGCATTTT
v_call: TRBV6-5; d_call: .; clone_size: .; j_call: TRBJ1-3; cdr3_aa: CASSPESGNTIYF; cdr3_nt: TGTGCCAGCAGCCCCGAGAGTGGAAACACCATATATTTT
v_call: TRBV10-3; d_call: .; clone_size: .; j_call: TRBJ2-5; cdr3_aa: CAISEPNVDTLVGETQYF; cdr3_nt: TGTGCCATCAGTGAGCCGAACGTCGACACCTTGGTGGGGGAGACCCAGTACTTC
v_call: TRBV10-2; d_call: TRBD2; clone_size: .; j_call: TRBJ2-7; cdr3_aa: CASSAQRESYEQYF; cdr3_nt: TGCGCCAGCAGTGCCCAGCGGGAATCGTACGAGCAGTACTTC
v_call: TRBV19; d_call: .; clone_size: few; j_call: TRBJ1-5; cdr3_aa: CASSPIGGNQPQHF; cdr3_nt: TGTGCCAGTAGTCCCATAGGGGGCAATCAGCCCCAGCATTTT
v_call: TRBV19; d_call: TRBD1; clone_size: .; j_call: TRBJ2-6; cdr3_aa: CASSKRGRGQGANVLTF; cdr3_nt: TGTGCCAGTAGCAAAAGGGGCAGGGGGCAAGGGGCCAACGTCCTGACTTTC
v_call: TRBV25-1; d_call: .; clone_size: .; j_call: TRBJ2-3; cdr3_aa: CASSDYESTDTQYF; cdr3_nt: TGTGCCAGCAGTGATTACGAGAGCACAGATACGCAGTATTTT
v_call: TRBV2; d_call: TRBD2; clone_size: .; j_call: TRBJ2-3; cdr3_aa: CASSVFGGAGDTQYF; cdr3_nt: TGTGCCAGCAGTGTTTTCGGGGGGGCTGGGGATACGCAGTATTTT
v_call: TRBV28; d_call: .; clone_size: .; j_call: TRBJ2-3; cdr3_aa: CATGRGGTSTDTQYF; cdr3_nt: TGTGCCACCGGCCGGGGAGGTACTAGCACAGATACGCAGTATTTT
v_call: TRBV5-1; d_call: TRBD1; clone_size: .; j_call: TRBJ2-1; cdr3_aa: CASSSELGQGGSRQFF; cdr3_nt: TGCGCCAGCAGTTCCGAGCTAGGACAGGGAGGATCAAGGCAGTTCTTC
v_call: TRBV14; d_call: .; clone_size: .; j_call: TRBJ1-1; cdr3_aa: CASSQWTNTEAFF; cdr3_nt: TGTGCCAGCAGCCAATGGACTAACACTGAAGCTTTCTTT
v_call: TRBV19; d_call: TRBD1; clone_size: .; j_call: TRBJ1-4; cdr3_aa: CASSPRQGSEKLFF; cdr3_nt: TGTGCCAGTAGTCCCCGACAGGGGAGTGAAAAACTGTTTTTT
v_call: TRBV19; d_call: TRBD1; clone_size: .; j_call: TRBJ2-7; cdr3_aa: CASSSGTGQPYEQYF; cdr3_nt: TGTGCCAGTAGTAGCGGGACAGGGCAACCCTACGAGCAGTACTTC
v_call: TRBV5-1; d_call: .; clone_size: .; j_call: TRBJ2-5; cdr3_aa: CASSLVQTQYF; cdr3_nt: TGCGCCAGCAGCTTGGTCCAGACCCAGTACTTC
v_call: TRBV7-9; d_call: .; clone_size: few; j_call: TRBJ1-1; cdr3_aa: CASSFTLNTEAFF; cdr3_nt: TGTGCCAGCAGCTTTACCTTGAACACTGAAGCTTTCTTT
v_call: TRBV7-2; d_call: TRBD1; clone_size: .; j_call: TRBJ2-7; cdr3_aa: CASSLGGTGGGEQYF; cdr3_nt: TGTGCCAGCAGCTTAGGCGGGACAGGGGGCGGGGAGCAGTACTTC
v_call: TRBV5-1; d_call: TRBD1; clone_size: .; j_call: TRBJ2-7; cdr3_aa: CASSSWTGTAEQYF; cdr3_nt: TGCGCCAGCAGCTCTTGGACAGGGACCGCCGAGCAGTACTTC
v_call: TRBV29-1; d_call: .; clone_size: .; j_call: TRBJ2-5; cdr3_aa: CSAPERAGETQYF; cdr3_nt: TGCAGCGCCCCAGAGCGGGCGGGAGAGACCCAGTACTTC
v_call: TRBV19; d_call: TRBD1; clone_size: .; j_call: TRBJ2-7; cdr3_aa: CASMGDRDHEQYF; cdr3_nt: TGTGCCAGTATGGGGGACAGGGACCACGAGCAGTACTTC
v_call: TRBV2; d_call: TRBD1; clone_size: .; j_call: TRBJ1-1; cdr3_aa: CASRPRQGARGTEAFF; cdr3_nt: TGTGCCAGCAGGCCGAGACAGGGCGCGAGAGGCACTGAAGCTTTCTTT
v_call: TRBV5-4; d_call: .; clone_size: .; j_call: TRBJ1-2; cdr3_aa: CASSYDRTYGYTF; cdr3_nt: TGTGCCAGCAGCTACGACAGGACCTATGGCTACACCTTC
v_call: TRBV5-1; d_call: .; clone_size: .; j_call: TRBJ1-1; cdr3_aa: CASSRDGRNTEAFF; cdr3_nt: TGCGCCAGCAGCCGGGACGGAAGGAACACTGAAGCTTTCTTT
v_call: TRBV11-2; d_call: .; clone_size: .; j_call: TRBJ1-1; cdr3_aa: CASRRRPGEIAFF; cdr3_nt: TGTGCCAGCAGGCGTCGTCCGGGGGAGATAGCTTTCTTT
v_call: TRBV5-1; d_call: .; clone_size: once; j_call: TRBJ1-5; cdr3_aa: CASSLKGGSNQPQHF; cdr3_nt: TGCGCCAGCAGCTTGAAAGGGGGGTCCAATCAGCCCCAGCATTTT
v_call: TRBV19; d_call: .; clone_size: .; j_call: TRBJ2-7; cdr3_aa: CASSIGRGALFSYEQYF; cdr3_nt: TGTGCCAGTAGTATCGGTAGGGGGGCCCTATTCTCCTACGAGCAGTACTTC
v_call: TRBV29-1; d_call: .; clone_size: few; j_call: TRBJ2-3; cdr3_aa: CSLEFDTQYF; cdr3_nt: TGCAGCCTGGAGTTCGATACGCAGTATTTT
v_call: TRBV10-3; d_call: .; clone_size: .; j_call: TRBJ1-6; cdr3_aa: CASHRENSPLHF; cdr3_nt: TGTGCCAGCCACAGGGAGAATTCACCCCTCCACTTT
v_call: TRBV5-6; d_call: TRBD1; clone_size: .; j_call: TRBJ2-7; cdr3_aa: CASSLSQGVGYEQYF; cdr3_nt: TGTGCCAGCAGCTTGTCTCAGGGGGTAGGGTACGAGCAGTACTTC
v_call: TRBV6-7; d_call: TRBD1; clone_size: .; j_call: TRBJ2-7; cdr3_aa: CASSYSQGRRAEQYF; cdr3_nt: TGTGCCAGCAGTTACTCACAGGGGCGAAGAGCCGAGCAGTACTTC
v_call: TRBV7-2; d_call: .; clone_size: many; j_call: TRBJ1-2; cdr3_aa: CASSFQGKYGYTF; cdr3_nt: TGTGCCAGCAGCTTCCAGGGAAAATATGGCTACACCTTC
v_call: TRBV5-4; d_call: .; clone_size: once; j_call: TRBJ1-1; cdr3_aa: CASIGQLGLNTEAFF; cdr3_nt: TGTGCCAGCATAGGGCAGTTGGGTTTGAACACTGAAGCTTTCTTT
v_call: TRBV18; d_call: .; clone_size: once; j_call: TRBJ1-1; cdr3_aa: CASSARAEAFF; cdr3_nt: TGTGCCAGCTCGGCACGCGCTGAAGCTTTCTTT
v_call: TRBV6-5; d_call: .; clone_size: .; j_call: TRBJ2-7; cdr3_aa: CASSRGSSYEQYF; cdr3_nt: TGTGCCAGCAGCCGGGGGAGCTCCTACGAGCAGTACTTC
v_call: TRBV27; d_call: TRBD1; clone_size: .; j_call: TRBJ1-3; cdr3_aa: CASSRTTGGGNTIYF; cdr3_nt: TGTGCCAGCAGCCGTACGACAGGGGGTGGAAACACCATATATTTT
v_call: TRBV4-1; d_call: TRBD1; clone_size: few; j_call: TRBJ1-5; cdr3_aa: CASGKSTGGYNQPQHF; cdr3_nt: TGCGCCAGCGGAAAATCAACAGGGGGCTACAATCAGCCCCAGCATTTT
v_call: TRBV7-9; d_call: .; clone_size: .; j_call: TRBJ2-1; cdr3_aa: CASSPGRVDNEQFF; cdr3_nt: TGTGCCAGCAGCCCAGGGCGGGTGGACAATGAGCAGTTCTTC
v_call: TRBV2; d_call: TRBD1; clone_size: .; j_call: TRBJ1-2; cdr3_aa: CASNLDRGRDYGYTF; cdr3_nt: TGTGCCAGCAACTTAGACAGGGGGCGCGACTATGGCTACACCTTC
v_call: TRBV20-1; d_call: .; clone_size: once; j_call: TRBJ1-6; cdr3_aa: CSAQKDSPLHF; cdr3_nt: TGCAGTGCTCAAAAGGATTCACCCCTCCACTTT